These 15 T cell receptor beta chains were sequenced from one sample in a study of regulatory T cells in long-lasting Graves disease. Arm-PCR of CDR3 regions and iRepertoire HTBI primers were the basis on which TCR beta libraries were built. MiXCR, run by TCRdb on the multiplex PCR reads, gives a single entry per CDR3 protein. Of hundreds of thousands of distinct CDR3 sequences in the sample, about 13% were seen once. Documented time point: newly diagnosed GD, antithyroid drugs for less than 3 months. Extracted RNA from PBMCs served as the source of the TCR library. The data also belong to a second study, concerning T cells in Graves' hyperthyroidism and ophthalmopathy.

The specimen comprised peripheral blood mononuclear cells (PBMCs), sampled at new diagnosis, from a patient treated with antithyroid drugs. Receptor source: a young man with Graves disease.

This clonotype was observed a handful of times. The genes are TRBV9 and TRBJ2-3, with 8 nucleotides matching TRBD2. Germline CDR1 SGDLS, CDR2 YYNGEE. The ends lost 1 base at V and 3 bases at J; junction bases unmatched: 4. This CDR3 spans 15 amino acids. DNA of the CDR3: TGTGCCAGCAGCGTACAAAGCGGGAGAACAGATACGCAGTATTTT. This encodes CASSVQSGRTDTQYF.

The V call is TRBV7-2, the J call TRBJ2-1, with 13 bases that match TRBD2. The germline CDR1 and CDR2 sequences are SGHTA and FQGNSA. The CDR3 is made up of 23 amino acids. Unmatched junction bases numbered 23, after V lost 4 bases and J lost 2 bases. The CDR3 is CASSWDRPLAGLAGFGTYNEQFF. The CDR3 DNA reads as TGTGCCAGCAGCTGGGATCGGCCCTTGGCGGGACTAGCGGGGTTTGGAACCTACAATGAGCAGTTCTTC.

Only one count was recorded for this clonotype. This may arise from a read error, as a much more abundant clone is one base away. CDR3 in DNA: TGTGCCAGCAGTCCCCGGGACAGTACCTACGATCAGTACTTC. Translation gives CASSPRDSTYDQYF. The J gene is TRBJ2-7, the V gene TRBV27; 7 bases map to TRBD1. The CDR3 is 14 amino acids. The germline V gene has CDR1 MNHEY and CDR2 SMNVEV (reference sequence).

This clonotype occurred a few times. The chain has TRBV5-1 and TRBJ2-7; 14 bases are a match to TRBD2. The CDR3 totals 16 residues. The junction had 9 bases not matched to a gene; V was cut back by 3 bases and J by 7 bases. The germline gives CDR1 SGHRS, CDR2 YFSETQ. The CDR3 bases are TGCGCCAGCAGCTACGGGACTAGCGGGAGCCTGGGGGAGCAGTACTTC. Translating it yields CASSYGTSGSLGEQYF.

This clonotype was recorded many times. The chain joins TRBV28 to TRBJ1-3; D is ambiguous. Trimming pared 3 bases from V and 0 bases from J, leaving 6 bases between. Germline assignment: CDR1 MDHEN and CDR2 SYDVKM. This CDR3 region has 14 residues. The CDR3 DNA reads as TGTGCCAGCAGTTTCCCAGCCTCTGGAAACACCATATATTTT. Its protein is CASSFPASGNTIYF.

At least ten counts were recorded for this clonotype. The chain employs TRBV24-1 and TRBJ2-5; 9 nucleotides align to TRBD2. J was trimmed by 1 base and V by 0 bases; bases with no gene match: 5. The CDR3 contains 17 residues. Germline-derived CDR1 and CDR2 are KGHDR and SFDVKD. Here the CDR3 reads CATSDLGLAGTQETQYF. In nucleotides, the CDR3 is TGTGCCACCAGTGATTTGGGGCTAGCGGGGACCCAAGAGACCCAGTACTTC.

This clonotype was detected many times. The chain combines TRBV27 with TRBJ2-4, with TRBD2 matching 12 bases. Germline CDR1 is MNHEY and CDR2 is SMNVEV (reference sequence). CDR3 length: 17 amino acids. V trimming: 6 bases; J trimming: 2 bases; junction bases outside the gene matches: 8. The CDR3 spells CASSPRGLAGPKNIQYF. The CDR3 coding sequence is TGTGCCAGCAGCCCCAGGGGACTAGCGGGCCCCAAAAACATTCAGTACTTC.

This clonotype was found many times. This chain joins TRBV11-1 and TRBJ2-1; 7 bases line up with TRBD1. The V gene end was trimmed by 3 bases and the J gene end by 9 bases; junction bases not matched to a gene: 11. The germline V gene encodes CDR1 SGHAT and CDR2 FQDESV (reference sequence). This CDR3 is 15 amino acids long. CDR3 sequence: CASSLYRGPGPEQFF. As DNA, the CDR3 is TGTGCCAGCAGCTTGTACAGGGGCCCAGGTCCTGAGCAGTTCTTC.

This clonotype came up many times. The chain couples TRBV6-5 to TRBJ1-6; weak D call: TRBD1 (5 bases). V lost 2 bases to trimming and J lost 5 bases, with 13 bases between them. CDR3 size: 16 residues. Germline V gene data show CDR1 as MNHEY and CDR2 as SVGAGI. CDR3 in DNA: TGTGCCAGCAGTTACCTTTCAAAAGGGGATAATTCACCCCTCCACTTT. Protein sequence: CASSYLSKGDNSPLHF.

This chain joins TRBV12-3 or TRBV12-4 and TRBJ1-2, with TRBD1 matching 10 bases. V dropped 3 bases and J dropped 0; count of bases not matched to a gene: 10. The CDR3 loop spans 18 amino acids. In nucleotides, the CDR3 is TGTGCCAGCAGTTTGGGGTGGACAGGGGGGCCCACTAACTATGGCTACACCTTC. Protein: CASSLGWTGGPTNYGYTF.

This clonotype was seen at least ten times. The rearrangement links TRBV6-1 to TRBJ2-1, with D possibly matching TRBD2 (7 bases). CDR3 length equals 14 residues. Germline V gene data show CDR1 as MNHNS and CDR2 as SASEGT. Trimming removed 6 bases from V and 6 bases from J, with 15 bases in between. The CDR3 region has the DNA TGTGCCAGCAGCACTGGGGGCGGGGGCAATGAGCAGTTCTTC. As protein: CASSTGGGGNEQFF.

There are many counts of this clonotype. The chain carries TRBV6-1 and TRBJ2-7; TRBD1 matches at 10 bases. J lost 6 bases, V lost 5 bases, and 4 bases had no gene match. The germline gives CDR1 MNHNS, CDR2 SASEGT. The CDR3 length is 13 residues. The CDR3 is CASSRGTGAEQYF. The CDR3 DNA sequence: TGTGCCAGCAGTCGTGGGACAGGGGCCGAGCAGTACTTC.

This clonotype came up many times. The V call is TRBV19, the J call TRBJ1-1; D not certain. This CDR3 contains 12 residues. V dropped 3 bases and J dropped 3 bases, with 5 bases sitting between them. Germline V lookup: CDR1 LNHDA, CDR2 SQIVND (reference sequence). The CDR3 reads CASSMIYTEAFF. The CDR3 DNA follows: TGTGCCAGTAGTATGATTTACACTGAAGCTTTCTTT.

This clonotype appeared many times. In DNA, the CDR3 is TGCAGTGCTAGGCCGAGGTGGACTAGCGGGAAAGGAGGAGAGACCCAGTACTTC. Translation gives CSARPRWTSGKGGETQYF. The chain carries TRBV20-1 and TRBJ2-5, with 12 positions matching TRBD2. The V and J ends lost 3 bases and 4 bases, in that order; junction bases with no gene match: 15. The germline V gene encodes CDR1 DFQATT and CDR2 SNEGSKA (reference sequence). This CDR3 comprises 18 residues.

There are many counts of this clonotype. This chain joins TRBV30 and TRBJ1-4, with D perhaps matching TRBD1 (5 bases). The CDR3 extends over 14 amino acids. CDR1 and CDR2 (germline): GTSNPN, SVGIG (reference sequence). Between the trimmed V and J ends, which lost 2 bases and 6 bases, there was a span of 13 bases. The CDR3 is CAWSPPGTDEKLFF. The CDR3 DNA is TGTGCCTGGAGTCCTCCCGGGACGGATGAAAAACTGTTTTTT.